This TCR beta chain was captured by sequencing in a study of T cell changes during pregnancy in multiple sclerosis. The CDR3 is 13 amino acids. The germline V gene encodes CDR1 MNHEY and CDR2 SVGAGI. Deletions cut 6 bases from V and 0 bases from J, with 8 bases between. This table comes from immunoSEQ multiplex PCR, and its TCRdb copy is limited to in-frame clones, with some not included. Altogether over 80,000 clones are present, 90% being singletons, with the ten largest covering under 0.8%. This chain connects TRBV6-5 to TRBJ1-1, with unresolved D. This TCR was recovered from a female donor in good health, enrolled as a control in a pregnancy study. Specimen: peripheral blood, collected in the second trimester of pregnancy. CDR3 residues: CASRRAMNTEAFF. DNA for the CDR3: TGTGCCAGCAGGAGGGCGATGAACACTGAAGCTTTCTTT.